A selection of T cell receptor beta chains follows, all from one sample in a study of T cell responses to AZD1222 COVID-19 vaccine. Profiled with immunoSEQ multiplex PCR; TCRdb holds only in-frame clones, not every one. The sample has 110,000 to 150,000 clones, over 85% seen once; the top ten hold over 1.5%. Sequences were derived from peripheral blood, sampled on day 0 of AZD1222 vaccination. All receptors derive from an adult in good health. Both conserved end residues are part of each CDR3. D genes are given only for firm matches. Clone size is not always given. Where it is, it says once, few, many or a class for expanded clones.

clone_size,cdr3_length,v_call,j_call,d_call,cdr3_aa,cdr3_nt
once,16,TRBV5-8,TRBJ2-7,NA,CASSLGIFQGTHEQYF,TGTGCCAGCAGCTTGGGTATCTTCCAGGGGACCCACGAGCAGTACTTC
NA,16,TRBV19,TRBJ2-3,TRBD2,CASSISAGVSTDTQYF,TGTGCCAGTAGTATATCAGCGGGAGTTAGCACAGATACGCAGTATTTT
NA,15,TRBV5-1,TRBJ2-1,NA,CASSLVGGNGHEQFF,TGCGCCAGCAGCTTGGTCGGCGGGAATGGGCATGAGCAGTTCTTC
NA,13,TRBV12-3/TRBV12-4,TRBJ2-1,TRBD2,CASSLGLVSEQFF,TGTGCCAGCAGCCTCGGACTAGTAAGTGAGCAGTTCTTC
NA,12,TRBV2,TRBJ1-2,NA,CASSYRVRGYTF,TGTGCCAGCAGTTACAGGGTGAGGGGCTACACCTTC
NA,17,TRBV4-1,TRBJ2-3,NA,CASSQDERVGGHDTQYF,TGCGCCAGCAGCCAAGACGAGAGGGTGGGGGGCCACGATACGCAGTATTTT
NA,13,TRBV6-5,TRBJ1-2,TRBD1,CASKEDREDGYTF,TGTGCCAGCAAGGAAGACAGGGAGGATGGCTACACCTTC
few,12,TRBV28,TRBJ1-5,NA,CASCGLNQPQHF,TGTGCCTCCTGCGGGCTCAATCAGCCCCAGCATTTT
NA,16,TRBV5-1,TRBJ1-3,NA,CASSLAGTSYGNTIYF,TGCGCCAGCAGCTTGGCCGGAACAAGCTACGGAAACACCATATATTTT
NA,16,TRBV7-8,TRBJ2-1,TRBD2,CASSLWTSGGYNEQFF,TGTGCCAGCAGCCTCTGGACTAGCGGGGGTTACAATGAGCAGTTCTTC
NA,11,TRBV5-6,TRBJ2-5,NA,CASSVRGLKYF,TGTGCCAGCAGTGTGAGGGGCCTGAAGTACTTC
NA,13,TRBV15,TRBJ2-7,NA,CATSRAQLYEQYF,TGTGCCACCAGCAGAGCCCAACTATACGAGCAGTACTTC
NA,13,TRBV21-1,TRBJ2-2,NA,CASSTPGTGELFF,TGTGCCAGCAGCACCCCGGGCACCGGGGAGCTGTTTTTT
NA,16,TRBV5-1,TRBJ2-2,TRBD2,CASSETSAANTGELFF,TGCGCCAGCAGCGAGACTAGCGCCGCGAACACCGGGGAGCTGTTTTTT
NA,13,TRBV5-6,TRBJ1-2,NA,CASSLAGAARGTF,TGTGCCAGCAGCTTGGCCGGGGCAGCTAGGGGCACCTTC
NA,15,TRBV2,TRBJ2-1,NA,CASRPRERSYNEQFF,TGTGCCAGCAGACCTCGGGAGAGGTCCTACAATGAGCAGTTCTTC
NA,13,TRBV19,TRBJ1-2,TRBD1,CASSDRALYGYTF,TGTGCCAGTAGCGACAGGGCCCTCTATGGCTACACCTTC
NA,14,TRBV27,TRBJ2-7,TRBD1,CASTSPDRSYEQYF,TGTGCCAGCACCTCCCCGGACAGGTCCTACGAGCAGTACTTC
few,15,TRBV5-4,TRBJ1-2,TRBD1,CASSFGRQGEYGYTF,TGTGCCAGCAGCTTCGGCCGACAGGGGGAATATGGCTACACCTTC
NA,18,TRBV7-9,TRBJ1-4,TRBD1,CASSSTRWTGETWEKLFF,TGTGCCAGCAGCTCTACCCGGTGGACAGGGGAAACTTGGGAAAAACTGTTTTTT
NA,14,TRBV10-3,TRBJ2-3,TRBD2,CAVRGGSGSDTQYF,TGTGCCGTCCGGGGTGGTAGCGGGAGTGATACGCAGTATTTT
NA,15,TRBV3-1/TRBV3-2,TRBJ2-1,NA,CASSLLAGAGAEQFF,TGTGCCAGCAGCCTTCTTGCAGGGGCAGGAGCTGAGCAGTTCTTC
NA,12,TRBV6-5,TRBJ1-1,NA,CASSPPGAEAFF,TGTGCCAGCAGTCCCCCAGGGGCTGAAGCTTTCTTT
NA,13,TRBV19,TRBJ1-5,NA,CASRLWGNQPQHF,TGTGCCAGTAGACTCTGGGGCAATCAGCCCCAGCATTTT
NA,14,TRBV28,TRBJ2-5,NA,CASSLAGQQETQYF,TGTGCCAGCAGTTTAGCGGGACAGCAAGAGACCCAGTACTTC
NA,18,TRBV28,TRBJ2-3,TRBD2,CASSPPGLAGPGTDTQYF,TGTGCCAGCAGTCCTCCGGGACTAGCGGGACCAGGCACAGATACGCAGTATTTT
few,16,TRBV4-1,TRBJ2-2,NA,CASSQDPGLNTGELFF,TGCGCCAGCAGCCAAGACCCAGGGCTGAACACCGGGGAGCTGTTTTTT
few,15,TRBV6-4,TRBJ2-3,TRBD1,CASSDGTGSTDTQYF,TGTGCCAGCAGTGACGGGACAGGGAGCACAGATACGCAGTATTTT
NA,14,TRBV11-2,TRBJ2-7,NA,CASSLRALSYEQYF,TGTGCCAGCAGCTTAAGGGCCTTGTCCTACGAGCAGTACTTC
NA,14,TRBV9,TRBJ2-2,NA,CASSVRVDTGELFF,TGTGCCAGCAGCGTGAGGGTTGACACCGGGGAGCTGTTTTTT
NA,14,TRBV21-1,TRBJ2-1,NA,CASSKACWENEQFF,TGTGCCAGCAGCAAAGCGTGTTGGGAGAATGAGCAGTTCTTC
few,14,TRBV6-5,TRBJ1-6,NA,CASRPDGSNSPLHF,TGTGCCAGCAGACCCGACGGATCCAATTCACCCCTCCACTTT
NA,15,TRBV7-6,TRBJ2-7,TRBD2,CASSSASGASYEQYF,TGTGCCAGCAGCTCAGCTAGCGGGGCCTCCTACGAGCAGTACTTC
NA,12,TRBV3-1/TRBV3-2,TRBJ2-7,NA,CASSQRLYEQYF,TGTGCCAGCAGCCAAAGGCTATACGAGCAGTACTTC
NA,15,TRBV20-1,TRBJ2-7,NA,CSASRTGVRGIEQYF,TGCAGTGCTAGTAGAACAGGTGTCCGAGGGATCGAGCAGTACTTC
NA,13,TRBV7-3,TRBJ1-6,NA,CASSLSRNSPLHF,TGTGCCAGCAGCTTAAGCCGTAATTCACCCCTCCACTTT
NA,20,TRBV3-1/TRBV3-2,TRBJ2-7,NA,CASSQDQIFLGTINSYEQYF,TGTGCCAGCAGCCAAGATCAGATTTTTCTTGGGACAATAAACTCCTACGAGCAGTACTTC
NA,15,TRBV12-2,TRBJ1-5,NA,CASRIGDRTEQPQHF,TGTGCAAGTCGCATAGGGGATCGAACGGAACAGCCCCAGCATTTT
NA,14,TRBV7-9,TRBJ1-1,TRBD1,CASSKGTAFTEAFF,TGTGCCAGCAGTAAAGGGACAGCATTCACTGAAGCTTTCTTT
NA,14,TRBV27,TRBJ2-2,NA,CASRASRYTGELFF,TGTGCCAGCAGAGCTAGCAGATACACCGGGGAGCTGTTTTTT
NA,14,TRBV11-2,TRBJ1-6,NA,CASSLGRTVGPLHF,TGTGCCAGCAGCTTAGGCCGGACAGTTGGACCCCTCCACTTT
NA,16,TRBV2,TRBJ1-5,NA,CASSPRGGRFGQPQHF,TGTGCCAGCAGCCCCAGAGGTGGCAGGTTCGGTCAGCCCCAGCATTTT